The 27 T cell receptor beta chains presented below share a single source sample, sequenced in a study of blood T cell repertoires in COVID-19. Only in-frame clones appear in the TCRdb table, and some are missing; sequencing was by immunoSEQ multiplex PCR. The table has about 160,000 clones, around 86% seen once. Sequenced input: peripheral blood. These TCRs come from a man aged 55 to 70 with COVID-19, enrolled during active disease.

This rearrangement joins TRBV7-3 to TRBJ2-5; 12 bases are shared with TRBD2. The CDR3 is made up of 17 amino acids. The J segment lost 0 bases and the V segment lost 5 bases, leaving 7 bases of the junction unmatched. CDR1 is SGHTA, CDR2 FQGTGA, per germline. The CDR3 sequence is CASSDGLAGRYQETQYF. The CDR3 nucleotides read TGTGCCAGCAGCGATGGACTAGCGGGGCGGTACCAAGAGACCCAGTACTTC. Using reference TRBV7-3 and TRBJ2-5 for the parts outside the CDR3, the full variable domain is GAGVSQTPSNKVTEKGKYVELRCDPISGHTALYWYRQSLGQGPEFLIYFQGTGAADDSGLPNDRFFAVRPEGSVSTLKIQRTERGDSAVYLCASSDGLAGRYQETQYFGPGTRLLVL.

The sample holds a few counts of this clone. The rearrangement joins TRBV19 to TRBJ1-2; a possible D gene is TRBD1 (5 bases). The CDR3 loop spans 15 amino acids. Germline values: CDR1 LNHDA, CDR2 SQIVND (reference sequence). With 1 base removed from V and 4 bases from J, the gap between germline ends came to 13 bases. The CDR3 bases are TGTGCCAGTAGTATAGGTTTTCGACAGCCCTATGGCTACACCTTC. It yields the protein CASSIGFRQPYGYTF.

The V gene is TRBV6-2 or TRBV6-3, the J gene TRBJ2-2; 10 bases map to TRBD2. The germline V gene has CDR1 MNHEY and CDR2 SVGEGT. The CDR3 extends over 18 amino acids. J gave up 7 bases and V 0 bases, and 11 bases lay outside the gene matches. CDR3: CASSYSIGSGRAVGELFF. The CDR3 bases are TGTGCCAGCAGTTACTCGATCGGAAGCGGGAGGGCCGTCGGGGAGCTGTTTTTT.

This clone appeared a few times. V and J are TRBV7-9 and TRBJ1-5; no firm D call. Germline CDR1 is SEHNR and CDR2 is FQNEAQ (reference sequence). This CDR3 spans 16 amino acids. The V end lost 5 bases, the J end lost 0 bases, and 14 bases lay between the germline ends. CDR3: CASSHDAVYSNQPQHF. DNA of the CDR3: TGTGCCAGCAGCCACGATGCGGTTTATAGCAATCAGCCCCAGCATTTT.

This clone is a singleton in its sample. Written as DNA, the CDR3 is TGCGCCAGCAGCTTTGACAGGACCTCGACGAGGGAGCAGTACTTC. Amino acids: CASSFDRTSTREQYF. This chain joins TRBV5-1 and TRBJ2-7, with a tentative D call TRBD1 (6 bases). Per the germline V gene, CDR1 is SGHRS and CDR2 is YFSETQ. The CDR3 consists of 15 residues. The ends were cut back, 2 bases at V and 7 bases at J, with 19 bases in the middle.

V usage is TRBV6-1 and J usage is TRBJ1-2, with D maybe TRBD1 (6 bases). Trimming removed 10 bases from V and 2 bases from J, with 8 bases in between. Germline CDR1 MNHNS, CDR2 SASEGT. The CDR3 runs 11 residues. The DNA for the CDR3 is TGTGCCACCACAGGGAACTATGGCTACACCTTC. Translation gives CATTGNYGYTF.

This clone showed up just once. The V gene is TRBV7-9, the J gene TRBJ2-1, with 7 bases that match TRBD1. The junction had 14 bases not matched to a gene; V was cut back by 5 bases and J by 1 base. This CDR3 region has 18 residues. Germline CDR1 is SEHNR and CDR2 is FQNEAQ (reference sequence). The CDR3 coding sequence is TGTGCCAGCAGCACAGGGGCCTTACTAGTTGGGTCCTACAATGAGCAGTTCTTC. This translates into CASSTGALLVGSYNEQFF.

The chain couples TRBV21-1 to TRBJ2-7; the listed D gene, TRBD2, was not tested against the DNA. TRBV21-1 is an annotated pseudogene. The CDR3 is 14 amino acids. The CDR3 reads CASRPTSVAYEQYF. The CDR3 DNA follows: TGTGCCAGCAGGCCGACTTCGGTCGCCTACGAGCAGTACTTC.

The chain recombines TRBV3-1 (or the pseudogene TRBV3-2) with TRBJ2-2; 8 bases line up with TRBD2. Germline assignment: CDR1 LGHDT and CDR2 YNNKEL (reference sequence). The ends lost 5 bases at V and 0 bases at J; junction bases unmatched: 2. The CDR3 contains 15 residues. For the CDR3, the DNA is TGTGCCAGCAGCACGGGACTAGCGAACACCGGGGAGCTGTTTTTT. Its protein is CASSTGLANTGELFF.

This chain links TRBV10-3 with TRBJ1-2, with no clear D. There are 13 residues in the CDR3. CDR1 is ENHRY, CDR2 SYGVKD, per germline. V was shortened by 6 bases and J by 3 bases, with 11 bases between the two germline ends. CDR3 in amino acids: CAIRGPGDYGYTF. CDR3 DNA: TGTGCCATCAGGGGTCCCGGGGACTATGGCTACACCTTC.

The gene calls are TRBV6-1 and TRBJ1-4; no clear D. Trimming left V 0 bases short and J 4 bases short, with 12 bases between. The CDR3 runs to 16 residues. Germline V CDR1 and CDR2: MNHNS, SASEGT. This CDR3 is CASSEAIGEGNEKLFF. The CDR3, as DNA: TGTGCCAGCAGTGAAGCGATCGGGGAGGGTAATGAAAAACTGTTTTTT.

The chain combines TRBV11-2 with TRBJ1-1, with D perhaps TRBD1 (5 bases). V shed 1 base and J shed 1 base, with 13 bases lying between them. Germline-derived CDR1 and CDR2 are SGHAT and FQNNGV. This CDR3 has 16 amino acids. CDR3 amino acids: CASSLVPGLRNTEAFF. DNA for the CDR3: TGTGCCAGCAGCTTAGTACCAGGGCTTAGGAACACTGAAGCTTTCTTT.

The chain combines TRBV9 with TRBJ1-2; possible D gene TRBD1, 6 bases. In germline, CDR1 is SGDLS, CDR2 YYNGEE. This CDR3 comprises 14 residues. Trimming took off 3 bases at V and 5 bases at J, with 14 bases between the two ends. The chain's CDR3 is CASSDGQTIYGYTF. As DNA, the CDR3 is TGTGCCAGCAGCGACGGACAGACGATATATGGCTACACCTTC.

This sequence joins TRBV2 and TRBJ2-5; 7 bases match TRBD2. The CDR3 runs 17 residues. Losses at the gene ends were 1 base for V and 6 bases for J; bases not matched to a gene: 14. Germline V gives CDR1 SNHLY, CDR2 FYNNEI. The CDR3 DNA reads as TGTGCCAGCAGTGAAGTAAGGCCGTTAAGCGGGGCCAAGACCCAGTACTTC. Its protein product is CASSEVRPLSGAKTQYF.

The rearrangement joins TRBV7-3 to TRBJ1-1, with D hard to call. Trimming took 1 base from V and 3 from J, leaving 15 bases between them. Germline V lookup: CDR1 SGHTA, CDR2 FQGTGA. The CDR3 extends over 16 amino acids. CDR3 nucleotides: TGTGCCAGCAGCTTAAGCGGTACGATCAGTTACACTGAAGCTTTCTTT. Translated, it gives CASSLSGTISYTEAFF.

This rearrangement joins TRBV6-5 to TRBJ1-4; D is unresolved. The CDR3 runs 14 residues. The V gene's germline CDR1 is MNHEY and CDR2 SVGAGI. Trimming took 6 bases from V and 8 from J, leaving 16 bases between them. This CDR3 reads CASRIREGKEKLFF. The CDR3 DNA follows: TGTGCCAGCAGAATCAGAGAGGGAAAGGAAAAACTGTTTTTT.

J is TRBJ1-3 and V is TRBV11-2; 7 bases map to TRBD1. Germline lookup yields CDR1 SGHAT and CDR2 FQNNGV. The CDR3 sequence is 18 residues long. Trimming took 5 bases from V and 0 from J; bases not matched to a gene: 13. The CDR3 nucleotides read TGTGCCAGCAGCCCATACGGAGAGACAGGGTCCTCTGGAAACACCATATATTTT. It yields the protein CASSPYGETGSSGNTIYF.

This chain connects TRBV7-9 to TRBJ1-5; 11 positions match TRBD1. The CDR3 sequence is 14 residues long. The V gene end was trimmed by 5 bases and the J gene end by 6 bases; junction bases not matched to a gene: 3. Germline loops: CDR1 SEHNR, CDR2 FQNEAQ (reference sequence). The CDR3 nucleotides are TGTGCCAGCAGCCCCGGGACAGGGGGTCAGCCCCAGCATTTT. Translated, it gives CASSPGTGGQPQHF.

The rearrangement uses TRBV7-2 and TRBJ1-1, with unresolved D. Between the trimmed V and J ends, which lost 2 bases and 5 bases, there was a span of 9 bases. This CDR3 comprises 13 residues. The V gene's germline CDR1 is SGHTA and CDR2 FQGNSA. This CDR3 reads CASSLSGITEAFF. CDR3 bases: TGTGCCAGCAGCTTATCGGGGATTACTGAAGCTTTCTTT.

The gene calls are TRBV7-3 and TRBJ2-6, with 8 bases fitting TRBD1. Trimming at V came to 5 bases and at J to 4 bases, leaving 13 bases not matched to a gene. Germline values: CDR1 SGHTA, CDR2 FQGTGA. The CDR3 consists of 18 residues. CDR3 in DNA: TGTGCCAGCAGCCCACCAACGGGACAGGCGACGGGGGCCAACGTCCTGACTTTC. Translated, it gives CASSPPTGQATGANVLTF.

The chain recombines TRBV24-1 with TRBJ1-2; TRBD1 is a possible D gene (6 bases). From germline, CDR1 is KGHDR and CDR2 SFDVKD. The CDR3 spans 16 residues. V shed 11 bases and J shed 2 bases, with 23 bases lying between them. The chain's CDR3 is CARVEQGTPQNYGYTF. The CDR3, as DNA: TGTGCCAGAGTAGAACAGGGTACACCACAGAACTATGGCTACACCTTC.

The V call is TRBV12-3 or TRBV12-4, the J call TRBJ1-2, with D possibly TRBD1 on 6 matching bases. This CDR3 is 13 amino acids long. V gave up 4 bases and J gave up 10 bases, with 16 bases separating them. CDR3 coding DNA: TGTGCCAGCAGTTCCCTGGACAGCCAGTCCTACACCTTC. It encodes CASSSLDSQSYTF.

The chain is built from TRBV5-1 and TRBJ2-7; the match to TRBD1 covers 7 bases. Germline CDR1 and CDR2: SGHRS and YFSETQ. The length of the CDR3 is 14 residues. Germline trimming cut 4 bases from V and 5 bases from J; bases unmatched to any gene: 9. CDR3 sequence reads: CASSPDREGHEQYF. CDR3 nucleotide sequence: TGCGCCAGCAGCCCCGACAGGGAAGGGCACGAGCAGTACTTC.

The genes are TRBV2 and TRBJ1-2, with a possible D match to TRBD1 (6 bases). CDR3 length: 14 residues. From germline, CDR1 is SNHLY and CDR2 FYNNEI. Trimming took off 5 bases at V and 3 bases at J, with 13 bases between the two ends. This CDR3 reads CASSPDRFYYGYTF. The DNA for the CDR3 is TGTGCCAGCAGTCCAGACAGGTTCTACTATGGCTACACCTTC. The whole variable domain, filled in from reference TRBV2 and TRBJ1-2, reads EPEVTQTPSHQVTQMGQEVILRCVPISNHLYFYWYRQILGQKVEFLVSFYNNEISEKSEIFDDQFSVERPDGSNFTLKIRSTKLEDSAMYFCASSPDRFYYGYTFGSGTRLTVV.

The rearrangement uses TRBV27 and TRBJ1-1; 9 nucleotides agree with TRBD1. J gave up 7 bases and V 0 bases, and 9 bases lay outside the gene matches. This CDR3 is 16 amino acids long. CDR1 is MNHEY and CDR2 is SMNVEV in the germline V gene (reference sequence). As DNA, the CDR3 is TGTGCCAGCAGTTTATCTGGGACAGGGCTGACCTTTGAAGCTTTCTTT. Amino acids: CASSLSGTGLTFEAFF.

The rearrangement links TRBV9 to TRBJ1-1, with D tentatively TRBD1 (5 bases). The CDR3 is 15 residues long. Deletions cut 4 bases from V and 0 bases from J, with 13 bases between. Germline CDR1 is SGDLS and CDR2 is YYNGEE. This CDR3 reads CASSPSGTMNTEAFF. In DNA form, the CDR3 reads TGTGCCAGCAGCCCCTCCGGGACTATGAACACTGAAGCTTTCTTT.

This chain uses TRBV6-4 with TRBJ1-1; D is unclear. The V gene lost 9 bases and the J gene lost 0 bases, with 14 bases spanning the gap. The CDR3 is 14 amino acids. Germline CDR1 reads MRHNA; CDR2 reads SNTAGT. As DNA, the CDR3 is TGTGCCAGTAAACGGGGTACCATGAACACTGAAGCTTTCTTT. The encoded protein is CASKRGTMNTEAFF.